Following are 21 T cell receptor beta chains from one sample sequenced in a study of blood T cell repertoires in COVID-19 (TCRdb year 2020). The method behind the library was the immunoSEQ multiplex PCR assay. In its TCRdb copy, this immuneACCESS table keeps in-frame sequences only and misses some clones. Where compared with another copy, unresolved V genes explain less than half of these, and the others have no known cause. The sample records 120,000 to 150,000 clones, around nine tenths of which are singletons. The top ten hold less than 10% of the sample. Source material: peripheral blood. These receptors came from a woman aged 50 to 60 with active or convalescent COVID-19.

This clone was detected once. The chain carries TRBV5-1 and TRBJ2-5; 12 bases fit TRBD2. From germline, CDR1 is SGHRS and CDR2 YFSETQ. CDR3 size: 17 residues. J was trimmed by 5 bases and V by 0 bases; bases with no gene match: 8. CDR3 in amino acids: CASSLEASGGARETQYF. The CDR3 DNA reads TGCGCCAGCAGCTTGGAGGCTAGCGGGGGGGCCCGGGAGACCCAGTACTTC.

This clone was observed a single time. This sequence joins TRBV4-3 and TRBJ1-1, with D unresolved. The V gene lost 2 bases and the J gene lost 6 bases, with 16 bases spanning the gap. This CDR3 region has 15 residues. Germline V gene sequence: CDR1 LGHNA, CDR2 YSLEER. CDR3 sequence (DNA): TGCGCCAGCAGCCAACAAAGAGGAGGTTCTCCTGAAGCTTTCTTT. Translated, it gives CASSQQRGGSPEAFF.

This clone showed up just a few times. This chain connects TRBV4-2 to TRBJ2-7; 11 positions agree with TRBD2. Germline loops: CDR1 LGHNA, CDR2 YNFKEQ. V gave up 3 bases and J gave up 3 bases; unmatched junction bases: 4. The CDR3 spans 15 residues. CDR3 protein: CASSQTSGVLYEQYF. The CDR3 DNA is TGTGCCAGCAGCCAGACTAGCGGGGTTCTCTACGAGCAGTACTTC.

V gene TRBV7-9 combines with J gene TRBJ1-3; D remains unclear. Germline values: CDR1 SEHNR, CDR2 FQNEAQ (reference sequence). Between the trimmed V and J ends, which lost 1 base and 3 bases, there was a span of 7 bases. The length of the CDR3 is 14 residues. As DNA, the CDR3 is TGTGCCAGCAGCTTAGGTCAGGATGGAAACACCATATATTTT. It translates to CASSLGQDGNTIYF.

The V call is TRBV4-1, the J call TRBJ1-1, with 8 bases aligning to TRBD1. With V trimmed by 4 bases and J by 1 base, 2 bases remained unmatched. Germline V gives CDR1 MGHRA, CDR2 YSYEKL. The CDR3 contains 14 residues. CDR3 coding DNA: TGCGCCAGCAGCCGGGGACAGGAGAACACTGAAGCTTTCTTT. This encodes CASSRGQENTEAFF.

The V gene is TRBV30, the J gene TRBJ2-7; 9 positions agree with TRBD1. The germline gives CDR1 GTSNPN, CDR2 SVGIG (reference sequence). Trimming cost V 6 bases and J 1 base; bases outside gene matches: 7. CDR3 size: 14 residues. Here the CDR3 reads CACPRTGVSYEQYF. DNA of the CDR3: TGTGCCTGCCCAAGGACAGGGGTATCCTACGAGCAGTACTTC.

The chain combines TRBV27 with TRBJ1-4, with 12 bases that match TRBD1. Germline CDR1 and CDR2: MNHEY and SMNVEV (reference sequence). This CDR3 spans 22 amino acids. The J segment lost 2 bases and the V segment lost 2 bases, leaving 18 bases of the junction unmatched. Here the CDR3 DNA reads TGTGCCAGCAGTTTACTACCGGGACAGGGGGCGCCACCTGAGGCTACTAATGAAAAACTGTTTTTT. Translating it yields CASSLLPGQGAPPEATNEKLFF.

This clone has a single count. The chain couples TRBV5-1 to TRBJ2-1, with D uncertain. V was shortened by 0 bases and J by 0 bases, with 7 bases between the two germline ends. The CDR3 sequence is 15 residues long. Germline V gene sequence: CDR1 SGHRS, CDR2 YFSETQ. The CDR3 DNA reads as TGCGCCAGCAGCTTGGGCCCCAGCTCCTACAATGAGCAGTTCTTC. It translates to CASSLGPSSYNEQFF.

The sample holds a few counts of this clone. J is TRBJ1-1 and V is TRBV7-2; 7 bases line up with TRBD1. V lost 7 bases to trimming and J lost 1 base; unmatched junction nucleotides: 3. The V gene's germline CDR1 is SGHTA and CDR2 FQGNSA. This CDR3 has 13 amino acids. The CDR3 here is CASIRGTNTEAFF. CDR3 bases: TGTGCCAGCATCAGGGGGACGAACACTGAAGCTTTCTTT.

The chain uses TRBV29-1 and TRBJ2-1; 7 positions agree with TRBD2. CDR3 length: 15 amino acids. Looked up from germline, CDR1 is SQVTM and CDR2 is ANQGSEA. The V gene end was trimmed by 3 bases and the J gene end by 4 bases; junction bases not matched to a gene: 9. The CDR3 loop is CSVEPLAALYNEQFF. The CDR3 nucleotides are TGCAGCGTTGAGCCGCTAGCGGCTCTATACAATGAGCAGTTCTTC.

In DNA form, the CDR3 reads TGTGCCATCAGGGACTACGGCAGGGGGCCCAACACTGAAGCTTTCTTT. As protein: CAIRDYGRGPNTEAFF. This chain uses TRBV10-3 with TRBJ1-1, with 8 bases aligning to TRBD1. The CDR3 totals 16 residues. The J segment lost 2 bases and the V segment lost 6 bases, leaving 11 bases of the junction unmatched. Germline lookup yields CDR1 ENHRY and CDR2 SYGVKD.

This chain connects TRBV25-1 to TRBJ1-2; tentatively, D is TRBD1 (5 bases). Per the germline V gene, CDR1 is MGHDK and CDR2 is SYGVNS. V lost 2 bases and J lost 5, with 18 bases in between. The CDR3 has 16 amino acids. The CDR3 loop reads CASSEPIPPGPYGYTF. The DNA for the CDR3 is TGTGCCAGCAGTGAACCCATCCCCCCAGGGCCTTATGGCTACACCTTC.

The chain combines TRBV28 with TRBJ1-4, with a tentative D call TRBD1 (5 bases). V was cut by 5 bases and J by 8 bases, with 21 bases left in between. Germline CDR1 reads MDHEN; CDR2 reads SYDVKM. The CDR3 has 16 amino acids. The CDR3 region is CASSPPIGTRIEKLFF. The CDR3 nucleotides are TGTGCCAGCAGTCCCCCAATTGGGACTCGAATAGAAAAACTGTTTTTT.

The rearrangement joins TRBV3-1 (or the pseudogene TRBV3-2) to TRBJ1-1; D is unclear. The V gene's germline CDR1 is LGHDT and CDR2 YNNKEL (reference sequence). V was clipped by 8 bases and J by 5 bases, with 15 bases between them. The length of the CDR3 is 13 residues. CDR3 amino acids: CASGRTEGTEAFF. The CDR3 DNA is TGTGCCAGCGGAAGGACTGAGGGAACTGAAGCTTTCTTT.

The chain uses TRBV18 and TRBJ2-5; D remains ambiguous. Germline V gives CDR1 KGHSH, CDR2 LQKENI. The V and J ends lost 1 base and 4 bases respectively, with 13 bases between them. The CDR3 is 15 amino acids. The CDR3 here is CASSPQNVEIETQYF. The CDR3 DNA reads TGTGCCAGCTCACCACAGAACGTAGAAATAGAGACCCAGTACTTC.

The chain combines TRBV4-1 with TRBJ2-1; 9 nucleotides agree with TRBD2. Unmatched junction bases numbered 17, after V lost 0 bases and J lost 8 bases. Looked up from germline, CDR1 is MGHRA and CDR2 is YSYEKL. The length of the CDR3 is 19 residues. CDR3 sequence reads: CASSQDGRLAGGPWDEQFF. The DNA for the CDR3 is TGCGCCAGCAGCCAAGATGGGAGGTTGGCGGGAGGGCCTTGGGATGAGCAGTTCTTC.

This clone was counted between two and nine times. CDR3 bases: TGTGCCAGCAGGGGTGAGACAGGGGAATTCAATGAGCAGTTCTTC. Translation gives CASRGETGEFNEQFF. The chain joins TRBV2 to TRBJ2-1, with TRBD1 identical over 8 bases. Trimming removed 6 bases from V and 6 bases from J; junction bases left unmatched: 10. Germline lookup yields CDR1 SNHLY and CDR2 FYNNEI. The CDR3 sequence is 15 residues long.

The chain joins TRBV7-2 to TRBJ2-5; TRBD1 aligns across 10 bases. Per the germline V gene, CDR1 is SGHTA and CDR2 is FQGNSA. After removal of 1 base from V and 5 bases from J, the junction contained 13 bases not matched to a gene. The length of the CDR3 is 18 residues. CDR3 loop: CASSLVVVGTGDLETQYF. Here the CDR3 DNA reads TGTGCCAGCAGCTTAGTTGTTGTTGGGACAGGGGATTTGGAGACCCAGTACTTC.

The rearrangement joins TRBV7-8 to TRBJ2-7; D is uncertain. Germline assignment: CDR1 SGHVS and CDR2 FQNEAQ. The CDR3 sequence is 11 residues long. Trimming shortened V by 5 bases and J by 3 bases, and 5 bases separated the two germline ends. DNA of the CDR3: TGTGCCAGCAGCCCCCTCTACGAGCAGTACTTC. Translated, it gives CASSPLYEQYF.

This sequence joins TRBV2 and TRBJ2-7; 8 bases line up with TRBD1. Looked up from germline, CDR1 is SNHLY and CDR2 is FYNNEI. There are 14 residues in the CDR3. J was trimmed by 6 bases and V by 4 bases; bases with no gene match: 8. The CDR3 sequence: CASSAGRGLSEQYF. The DNA for the CDR3 is TGTGCCAGCAGTGCAGGCAGGGGGCTCTCCGAGCAGTACTTC.

This clone was seen many times. J is TRBJ2-7 and V is TRBV21-1; TRBD2 is the table's D call and was not checked against the DNA. TRBV21-1 has pseudogene status. This CDR3 has 18 amino acids. The CDR3 sequence is CASSTGGTSASASYEQYF. CDR3 DNA: TGTGCCAGCAGCACAGGGGGGACTAGCGCCTCCGCCTCCTACGAGCAGTACTTC.